The next 20 T cell receptor beta chains were all read from a single sample in a study of cytomegalovirus exposure and HLA in healthy donors. Vbeta (60) and Jbeta (13) primers were used in the PCR. Sequencing used immunoSEQ multiplex PCR; TCRdb keeps in-frame clones, though not all of them. This sample yields some 110,000 clones, of which roughly 80% are seen a single time; more than 3% belongs to the top ten. The sample consisted of PBMCs. The origin of the receptors is a man between 60 and 75 years old in good health and CMV-seronegative.

CDR3 region: CASSVEGLAGKRGEQFF. CDR3 DNA: TGTGCCAGCAGCGTAGAAGGACTAGCGGGGAAACGGGGTGAGCAGTTCTTC. This chain uses TRBV9 with TRBJ2-1; 12 nucleotides line up with TRBD2. The germline gives CDR1 SGDLS, CDR2 YYNGEE. V shed 0 bases, J shed 9 bases, and the junction held 10 bases outside the gene matches. The CDR3 contains 17 residues.

The chain uses TRBV7-6 and TRBJ1-1; D is possibly TRBD1 (5 bases). In germline, CDR1 is SGHVS, CDR2 FNYEAQ. The ends were cut back, 5 bases at V and 5 bases at J, with 12 bases in the middle. The CDR3 length is 13 residues. Here the CDR3 reads CASSVGGWTEAFF. The CDR3, as DNA: TGTGCCAGCAGCGTCGGGGGGTGGACTGAAGCTTTCTTT.

The chain links TRBV5-1 to TRBJ2-7; 9 positions match TRBD1. Unmatched junction bases numbered 6, after V lost 3 bases and J lost 5 bases. This CDR3 comprises 14 residues. In germline, CDR1 is SGHRS, CDR2 YFSETQ. CDR3 bases: TGCGCCAGCAGCTCGGGACAGGGTTTCCACGAGCAGTACTTC. It codes for CASSSGQGFHEQYF.

The gene calls are TRBV9 and TRBJ2-6, with 7 bases identical to TRBD2. The CDR3 spans 17 residues. The germline CDR1 and CDR2 sequences are SGDLS and YYNGEE. Unmatched junction bases numbered 7, after V lost 0 bases and J lost 4 bases. The CDR3: CASSVGGGVPGANVLTF. The CDR3, as DNA: TGTGCCAGCAGCGTAGGGGGAGGGGTACCGGGGGCCAACGTCCTGACTTTC.

The chain links TRBV28 to TRBJ2-7; 7 bases align to TRBD1. The CDR3 has 14 residues. CDR1 and CDR2 from the germline V gene are MDHEN and SYDVKM. Unmatched junction bases numbered 8, after V lost 4 bases and J lost 5 bases. The DNA for the CDR3 is TGTGCCAGCAGTTCCATTGACAGGGACCACGAGCAGTACGTC. This codes for CASSSIDRDHEQYV.

This clone has a count of ten or more. CDR3 nucleotide sequence: TGTGCCAGCAGTTTAGAGAGGGGGCTTCAGCCCCAGCATTTT. Its translation is CASSLERGLQPQHF. This chain links TRBV6-6 with TRBJ1-5; 7 bases line up with TRBD1. CDR1 is MNHNY, CDR2 SVGAGI, per germline (reference sequence). CDR3 length: 14 residues. The ends lost 4 bases at V and 6 bases at J; junction bases unmatched: 6.

The chain links TRBV5-1 to TRBJ2-3; D not resolved. V lost 6 bases, J lost 4 bases, and 12 bases lay in between. Germline loops: CDR1 SGHRS, CDR2 YFSETQ. The CDR3 runs to 13 residues. The CDR3 sequence: CASTFTVSDTQYF. The CDR3 nucleotides read TGCGCCAGCACCTTCACGGTTTCAGATACGCAGTATTTT.

The chain has TRBV5-6 and TRBJ2-7; 7 nucleotides line up with TRBD1. Trimming took 3 bases from V and 2 from J; bases not matched to a gene: 2. The V gene's germline CDR1 is SGHDT and CDR2 YYEEEE. This CDR3 contains 13 residues. CDR3 protein: CASSWDRAYEQYF. The CDR3 DNA is TGTGCCAGCAGCTGGGACAGAGCCTACGAGCAGTACTTC.

The chain uses TRBV7-2 and TRBJ1-3; no clear D gene. The CDR3 loop spans 15 amino acids. The germline CDR1 and CDR2 sequences are SGHTA and FQGNSA. V was clipped by 2 bases and J by 0 bases, with 8 bases between them. CDR3 loop: CASSLYTASGNTIYF. CDR3 DNA: TGTGCCAGCAGCTTATACACAGCCTCTGGAAACACCATATATTTT.

CDR3: CASTRRGNYGYTF. DNA for the CDR3: TGTGCCAGCACCCGGAGGGGCAACTATGGCTACACCTTC. The V and J genes are TRBV6-5 and TRBJ1-2; a weak D match, TRBD1 (5 bases). Germline V gene sequence: CDR1 MNHEY, CDR2 SVGAGI. This CDR3 is built from 13 residues. V was cut by 7 bases and J by 2 bases, with 11 bases left in between.

V gene TRBV7-2 combines with J gene TRBJ2-2, with D possibly matching TRBD1 (5 bases). The CDR3 is 16 residues long. Trimming took off 0 bases at V and 1 base at J, with 9 bases between the two ends. Germline V gives CDR1 SGHTA, CDR2 FQGNSA. Here the CDR3 reads CASSLALTGNTGELFF. In DNA, the CDR3 is TGTGCCAGCAGCTTAGCGCTCACAGGGAACACCGGGGAGCTGTTTTTT.

The chain is built from TRBV6-5 and TRBJ2-7; D might be TRBD2 (6 bases). Germline V CDR1 and CDR2: MNHEY, SVGAGI. V dropped 6 bases and J dropped 0 bases, with 12 bases sitting between them. This CDR3 has 14 amino acids. This chain's CDR3 is CASRADGSSYEQYV. As DNA, the CDR3 is TGTGCCAGCAGGGCGGACGGGAGCTCCTACGAGCAGTACGTC.

CDR3 residues: CASSLAFGANYGYTF. CDR3 DNA sequence: TGTGCCAGCAGCTTAGCGTTTGGAGCTAACTATGGCTACACCTTC. The V and J genes are TRBV7-2 and TRBJ1-2; D is unclear. The CDR3 has 15 residues. Germline V gene sequence: CDR1 SGHTA, CDR2 FQGNSA. Trimming removed 0 bases at V and 0 bases at J, with 8 bases between. The full variable domain, completed using reference TRBV7-2 and TRBJ1-2, is GAGVSQSPSNKVTEKGKDVELRCDPISGHTALYWYRQSLGQGLEFLIYFQGNSAPDKSGLPSDRFSAERTGGSVSTLTIQRTQQEDSAVYLCASSLAFGANYGYTFGSGTRLTVV.

The rearrangement links TRBV18 to TRBJ1-2; 7 bases fit TRBD1. V trimming: 2 bases; J trimming: 0 bases; junction bases outside the gene matches: 6. Germline lookup yields CDR1 KGHSH and CDR2 LQKENI. The CDR3 runs to 16 residues. The CDR3 loop reads CASSPVQGPANYGYTF. CDR3 bases: TGTGCCAGCTCACCAGTACAGGGGCCAGCTAACTATGGCTACACCTTC.

The rearrangement joins TRBV5-1 to TRBJ2-5, with D possibly TRBD1 on 6 matching bases. This CDR3 region has 16 residues. CDR1 is SGHRS, CDR2 YFSETQ, per germline. The V end lost 3 bases, the J end lost 1 base, and 16 bases lay between the germline ends. The DNA of the CDR3 is TGCGCCAGCAGCTCCGGACAGTGGAATACCCAAGAGACCCAGTACTTC. It codes for CASSSGQWNTQETQYF.

This rearrangement joins TRBV5-1 to TRBJ1-1; 8 nucleotides agree with TRBD1. This CDR3 is built from 15 residues. The J segment lost 7 bases and the V segment lost 4 bases, leaving 12 bases of the junction unmatched. Germline lookup yields CDR1 SGHRS and CDR2 YFSETQ. CDR3: CASSKPGAGGVEAFF. CDR3 nucleotide sequence: TGCGCCAGCAGCAAACCCGGGGCAGGGGGCGTTGAAGCTTTCTTT.

The J gene is TRBJ2-2, the V gene TRBV5-1, with TRBD2 matching 8 bases. Germline lookup yields CDR1 SGHRS and CDR2 YFSETQ. The CDR3 is 16 amino acids. With 3 bases clipped from V and 5 bases from J, the junction kept 9 bases outside the gene matches. The CDR3 region is CASSSAGGGATGELFF. In DNA form, the CDR3 reads TGCGCCAGCAGCTCGGCGGGGGGTGGCGCGACCGGGGAGCTGTTTTTT. The full variable domain, completed using reference TRBV5-1 and TRBJ2-2, is KAGVTQTPRYLIKTRGQQVTLSCSPISGHRSVSWYQQTPGQGLQFLFEYFSETQRNKGNFPGRFSGRQFSNSRSEMNVSTLELGDSALYLCASSSAGGGATGELFFGEGSRLTVL.

DNA for the CDR3: TGCGCCAGCAGCCCCTGGACAGGTTATGGCTACACCTTC. This gives the protein CASSPWTGYGYTF. The V gene is TRBV5-1, the J gene TRBJ1-2, with 7 bases aligning to TRBD1. Germline V gene sequence: CDR1 SGHRS, CDR2 YFSETQ. V shed 4 bases and J 5 bases; nucleotides not matched to a gene: 5. This CDR3 has 13 amino acids. Full variable domain (remainder filled in from reference TRBV5-1 and TRBJ1-2): KAGVTQTPRYLIKTRGQQVTLSCSPISGHRSVSWYQQTPGQGLQFLFEYFSETQRNKGNFPGRFSGRQFSNSRSEMNVSTLELGDSALYLCASSPWTGYGYTFGSGTRLTVV.

This clone has a handful of counts. This sequence joins TRBV7-9 and TRBJ2-6; possible D gene TRBD1, 6 bases. CDR3 length equals 17 residues. V was shortened by 3 bases and J by 4 bases, with 16 bases between the two germline ends. The germline V gene has CDR1 SEHNR and CDR2 FQNEAQ (reference sequence). The CDR3 DNA reads TGTGCCAGCAGCTTGGCCAGGGGATCTCTCGGGGCCAACGTCCTGACTTTC. This codes for CASSLARGSLGANVLTF. The full variable domain, its missing parts supplied by reference TRBV7-9 and TRBJ2-6, is DTGVSQNPRHKITKRGQNVTFRCDPISEHNRLYWYRQTLGQGPEFLTYFQNEAQLEKSRLLSDRFSAERPKGSFSTLEIQRTEQGDSAMYLCASSLARGSLGANVLTFGAGSRLTVL.

This CDR3 reads CASSLVPVGFGFYEQYF. CDR3 DNA sequence: TGTGCCAGCAGCTTAGTTCCTGTCGGGTTCGGCTTCTACGAGCAGTACTTC. The V and J genes are TRBV7-2 and TRBJ2-7; D gene ambiguous. Per germline, CDR1 SGHTA and CDR2 FQGNSA. The CDR3 covers 17 residues. Trimming removed 1 base from V and 3 bases from J, with 19 bases in between.